The TCR beta chain described here comes from a study of blood T cell repertoires in COVID-19. Study-level information: Some COVID-19 samples were acute and others convalescent; all came from the United States, Italy and Spain.

Clones were sequenced by immunoSEQ multiplex PCR, and TCRdb holds only the in-frame ones, with some missing. The sample holds approximately 290,000 clones, approximately 85% seen once. The V end lost 6 bases, the J end lost 2 bases, and 14 bases lay between the germline ends. The CDR3 runs 14 residues. The germline gives CDR1 WNHNN, CDR2 SYGVQD (reference sequence). The clonotype originates from a human donor with COVID-19, enrolled during active disease. The donor label of this sample is uncertain. V is TRBV10-1 and J is TRBJ2-7, with D perhaps TRBD2 (7 bases). What was sequenced was peripheral blood. The CDR3 region has the DNA TGCGCCAGCAGCCAAAGCGGGGACACCTACGAGCAGTACTTC. Protein: CASSQSGDTYEQYF.